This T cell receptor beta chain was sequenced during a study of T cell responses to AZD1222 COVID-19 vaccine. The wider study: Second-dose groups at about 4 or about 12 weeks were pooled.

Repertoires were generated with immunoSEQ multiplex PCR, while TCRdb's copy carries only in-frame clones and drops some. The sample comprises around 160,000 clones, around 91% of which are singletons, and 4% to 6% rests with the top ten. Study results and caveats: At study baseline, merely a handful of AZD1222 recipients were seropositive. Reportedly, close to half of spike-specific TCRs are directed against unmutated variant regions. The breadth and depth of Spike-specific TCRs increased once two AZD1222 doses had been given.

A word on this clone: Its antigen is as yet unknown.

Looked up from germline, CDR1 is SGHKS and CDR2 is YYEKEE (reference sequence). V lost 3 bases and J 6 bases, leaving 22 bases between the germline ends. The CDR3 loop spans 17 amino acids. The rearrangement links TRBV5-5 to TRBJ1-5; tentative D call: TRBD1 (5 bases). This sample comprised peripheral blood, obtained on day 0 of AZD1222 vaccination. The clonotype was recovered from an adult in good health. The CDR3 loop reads CASSSGGIGTQGQPQHF. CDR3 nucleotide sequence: TGTGCCAGCAGCTCTGGGGGTATCGGGACCCAGGGTCAGCCCCAGCATTTT.